This T cell receptor (beta chain) was identified in a study of CD8 T cells in ankylosing spondylitis. Study-wide results and caveats: Peripheral blood samples showed relatively rare disease-linked clones, and these clones were CD8+. In the blood and synovial fluid of reactive arthritis, some motif variants had been previously reported. Seemingly characteristic of ankylosing spondylitis blood was a TCR beta motif consisting of 7 or 8 highly homologous variants. Reportedly, disease-linked clones are significantly enriched in ankylosing spondylitis patients' matched synovial fluid.

The junction had 8 bases not matched to a gene; V was cut back by 4 bases and J by 3 bases. The length of the CDR3 is 16 residues. Germline V lookup: CDR1 DFQATT, CDR2 SNEGSKA (reference sequence). With respect to this clonotype: Its specificity is not known.

Generation of TCR beta libraries employed quantitative 5'-RACE incorporating molecular barcodes. In TCRdb, the 5' RACE reads were re-called with MiXCR into one record per CDR3 protein. The sample has around 450,000 distinct CDR3 sequences, roughly 26% seen once; the top ten hold 0.89%. This receptor was identified in a male donor with ankylosing spondylitis. Specimen: blood, either unsorted or a sorted T cell fraction (not recorded which). The V call is TRBV20-1, the J call TRBJ2-3; 12 bases align to TRBD1. This CDR3 reads CSANRDRGQLTDTQYF. In DNA form, the CDR3 reads TGCAGTGCTAACCGGGACAGGGGGCAGTTGACAGATACGCAGTATTTT.